This entry concerns a single T cell receptor beta chain. Antigen: not known. This sample is part of a study of T cell responses to AZD1222 COVID-19 vaccine. Study-level results: White British donors predominated, females outnumbered males, and clonal diversity was possibly underestimated.

Using immunoSEQ multiplex PCR, the repertoire was profiled, and TCRdb retains in-frame clones only, with some absent. The table includes roughly 81,000 clones, 75% to 90% detected once. CDR1 is SEHNR, CDR2 FQNEAQ, per germline (reference sequence). The V and J ends lost 2 bases and 3 bases, in that order; junction bases with no gene match: 8. The CDR3 consists of 16 residues. The receptor was isolated from an adult in good health. This sample comprised peripheral blood, obtained on day 0 of AZD1222 vaccination. The rearrangement uses TRBV7-9 and TRBJ2-3, with 7 bases matching TRBD2. The CDR3 is CASSLYQGGETDTQYF. CDR3 nucleotide sequence: TGTGCCAGCAGCTTATATCAGGGAGGGGAAACAGATACGCAGTATTTT.